The T cell receptor (beta chain) under discussion was sequenced for a study of post-analysis software for immune sequencing data. About the study: Disease trajectories encompassed relapsing-remitting, secondary progressive and progressive-relapsing multiple sclerosis.

As concerns this clonotype: What it binds is not known.

Study-wide results and caveats: Samples sharing a preparation batch grouped tightly together when assessed by F measure. Significantly lower normalized Chao1 diversity was found in patients with multiple sclerosis relative to controls. Included in a set of a few TRBV segments more frequent in patients than controls were TRBV5-6, TRBV5-1 and TRBV20-1.

The CDR3 has 15 amino acids. CDR1 is SGHRS and CDR2 is YFSETQ in the germline V gene. V shed 0 bases and J shed 6 bases, with 12 bases lying between them. Built from TCR beta cDNA, the libraries had unique molecular identifiers in them. Each batch of 1 to 10 million T cells produced roughly 0.5 million cDNA molecules. TCRdb re-called the PCR reads through MiXCR, storing one row per CDR3 protein. The sample records about 620,000 distinct CDR3 sequences, around 40% being singletons. Sample: blood. The J gene is TRBJ2-2, the V gene TRBV5-1, with D hard to call. The clonotype was recovered from a girl aged 10 to 17 with multiple sclerosis. CDR3 nucleotides: TGCGCCAGCAGCTTGGACCCAGGATCATCCGGGGAGCTGTTTTTT. Its protein is CASSLDPGSSGELFF.